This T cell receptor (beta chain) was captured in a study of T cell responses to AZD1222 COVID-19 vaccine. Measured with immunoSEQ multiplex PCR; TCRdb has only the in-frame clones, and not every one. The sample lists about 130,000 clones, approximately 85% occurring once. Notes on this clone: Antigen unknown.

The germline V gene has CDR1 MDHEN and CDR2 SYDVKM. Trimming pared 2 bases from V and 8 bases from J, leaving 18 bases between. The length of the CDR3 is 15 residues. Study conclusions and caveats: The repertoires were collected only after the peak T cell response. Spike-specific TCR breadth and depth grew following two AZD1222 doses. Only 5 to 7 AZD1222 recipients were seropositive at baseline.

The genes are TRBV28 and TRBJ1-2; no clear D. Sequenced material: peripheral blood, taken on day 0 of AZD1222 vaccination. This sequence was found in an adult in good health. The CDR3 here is CASSLGRGGLQGYTF. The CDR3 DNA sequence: TGTGCCAGCAGTTTAGGGCGGGGTGGGTTACAAGGCTACACCTTC.